The 30 T cell receptor beta chains given below trace back to one sample, sequenced in a study of T-cell reconstitution after alpha-beta-depleted transplantation in children. Unique molecular identifiers were used in preparing the TCRbeta library. TCRdb reprocessed the PCR reads with MiXCR, giving one entry per CDR3 protein. The table includes about 230,000 distinct CDR3 sequences, about 12% detected once. The sample was PBMCs from the stem cell graft donor, taken from the stem cell graft. The receptors were gathered from a human donor who donated a stem cell graft to a child with acute lymphoblastic leukemia.

The chain joins TRBV7-9 to TRBJ2-5; tentatively, D is TRBD1 (6 bases). The CDR3 covers 13 residues. The V gene's germline CDR1 is SEHNR and CDR2 FQNEAQ (reference sequence). Trimming took 10 bases from V and 5 from J, leaving 17 bases between them. The CDR3 region has the DNA TGTGCCATCGGCCACAGGGACCTCGAGACCCAGTACTTC. This gives the protein CAIGHRDLETQYF.

The chain is built from TRBV7-6 and TRBJ2-1; D possibly corresponds to TRBD2 (5 bases). The CDR3 runs 15 residues. Trimming pared 5 bases from V and 0 bases from J, leaving 11 bases between. The V gene's germline CDR1 is SGHVS and CDR2 FNYEAQ. This chain's CDR3 is CASSQDWTSYNEQFF. CDR3 in DNA: TGTGCCAGCAGCCAGGACTGGACCTCCTACAATGAGCAGTTCTTC.

This clonotype showed up just a few times. J is TRBJ2-2 and V is TRBV29-1, with TRBD2 identical over 7 bases. Germline CDR1 and CDR2: SQVTM and ANQGSEA. V shed 2 bases and J 1 base; nucleotides not matched to a gene: 4. CDR3 length: 15 residues. The CDR3 is CSVETASGNTGELFF. In DNA, the CDR3 is TGCAGCGTTGAAACGGCTAGCGGGAACACCGGGGAGCTGTTTTTT.

This clonotype was seen many times. J is TRBJ1-1 and V is TRBV5-4; TRBD1 aligns across 8 bases. Trimming at V came to 5 bases and at J to 4 bases, leaving 7 bases not matched to a gene. Germline V lookup: CDR1 SGHNT, CDR2 YYREEE (reference sequence). The CDR3 extends over 14 amino acids. The CDR3 DNA follows: TGTGCCAGCAGGGGGGGAACAGGGGGCACTGAAGCTTTCTTT. Its protein product is CASRGGTGGTEAFF.

In this sample, this clonotype turned up many times. The V gene is TRBV4-2, the J gene TRBJ1-2; D remains unclear. V was shortened by 0 bases and J by 0 bases, with 8 bases between the two germline ends. This CDR3 has 15 residues. CDR1 is LGHNA and CDR2 is YNFKEQ in the germline V gene. The CDR3 here is CASSQDFGANYGYTF. The CDR3 DNA follows: TGTGCCAGCAGCCAAGATTTCGGAGCTAACTATGGCTACACCTTC.

As for this clonotype: This may come from a read error, since a much larger clone is one base off. V gene TRBV5-1 combines with J gene TRBJ2-7; the match to TRBD1 covers 10 bases. This CDR3 comprises 18 residues. Per the germline V gene, CDR1 is SGHRS and CDR2 is YFSETQ. Written as DNA, the CDR3 is TGCGCCAGCAGCTTGGTTCTACCTGGGACAGGGGCTTTCTACAAGCAGTACTTC. Its translation: CASSLVLPGTGAFYKQYF. Full variable domain (rest looked up from reference TRBV5-1 and TRBJ2-7): KAGVTQTPRYLIKTRGQQVTLSCSPISGHRSVSWYQQTPGQGLQFLFEYFSETQRNKGNFPGRFSGRQFSNSRSEMNVSTLELGDSALYLCASSLVLPGTGAFYKQYFGPGTRLTVT.

This clonotype was counted many times. V usage is TRBV9 and J usage is TRBJ2-7; 7 bases agree with TRBD1. V was clipped by 2 bases and J by 0 bases; unmatched bases: 2. Germline V CDR1 and CDR2: SGDLS, YYNGEE. This CDR3 is 14 amino acids long. CDR3 sequence (DNA): TGTGCCAGCAGCGTGGGACAGCTCTCCTACGAGCAGTACTTC. Its translation is CASSVGQLSYEQYF.

The rearrangement links TRBV20-1 to TRBJ1-2; the match to TRBD1 covers 7 bases. The CDR3 covers 13 residues. The J segment lost 1 base and the V segment lost 7 bases, leaving 6 bases of the junction unmatched. Looked up from germline, CDR1 is DFQATT and CDR2 is SNEGSKA (reference sequence). The CDR3 coding sequence is TGCAGTGTATTACAGGGGAATAACTATGGCTACACCTTC. Encoded protein: CSVLQGNNYGYTF.

This clonotype was picked up many times. The DNA for the CDR3 is TGTGCCAGCATTATAAGACAGGGAGGTCAAGAGACCCAGTACTTC. Translation gives CASIIRQGGQETQYF. This sequence joins TRBV6-2 or TRBV6-3 and TRBJ2-5; weak D call: TRBD1 (7 bases). The CDR3 extends over 15 amino acids. Germline V gives CDR1 MNHEY, CDR2 SVGEGT. Trimming stripped 7 bases from V and 2 bases from J, with 17 bases between.

This clonotype was recorded many times. The V call is TRBV12-3 or TRBV12-4, the J call TRBJ2-5; 8 bases map to TRBD1. The J segment lost 6 bases and the V segment lost 7 bases, leaving 10 bases of the junction unmatched. This CDR3 region has 14 residues. The CDR3: CASNSDRAMKTQYF. The CDR3 nucleotides read TGTGCCAGCAACTCGGACAGGGCCATGAAGACCCAGTACTTC.

This clonotype was seen ten or more times. The CDR3 region is CASSLGGESGNTIYF. The DNA for the CDR3 is TGTGCCAGCAGCTTGGGAGGGGAGTCTGGAAACACCATATATTTT. The J gene is TRBJ1-3, the V gene TRBV9, with a tentative D call TRBD1 (5 bases). The CDR3 extends over 15 amino acids. Looked up from germline, CDR1 is SGDLS and CDR2 is YYNGEE. Trimming cost V 4 bases and J 1 base, with 12 bases left between them. Full variable domain (remainder filled in from reference TRBV9 and TRBJ1-3): DSGVTQTPKHLITATGQRVTLRCSPRSGDLSVYWYQQSLDQGLQFLIQYYNGEERAKGNILERFSAQQFPDLHSELNLSSLELGDSALYFCASSLGGESGNTIYFGEGSWLTVV.

This clonotype was recorded many times. The chain is built from TRBV5-1 and TRBJ2-4; D might be TRBD1 or TRBD2, each matching 5 bases. The V gene's germline CDR1 is SGHRS and CDR2 YFSETQ. There are 16 residues in the CDR3. V dropped 3 bases and J dropped 0 bases, with 13 bases sitting between them. The CDR3, as DNA: TGCGCCAGCAGCTGGGACGGTGTCCTAGCCAAAAACATTCAGTACTTC. Translating it yields CASSWDGVLAKNIQYF.

Turning to this clonotype: With a much larger clone just one base away, this may be a read error. The V call is TRBV20-1, the J call TRBJ2-1, with 7 bases identical to TRBD2. Germline assignment: CDR1 DFQATT and CDR2 SNEGSKA (reference sequence). The CDR3 runs 15 residues. V shed 5 bases and J 3 bases; nucleotides not matched to a gene: 10. As DNA, the CDR3 is TGCAGTGCTGAGGAGACTAGCTGGTTCTACAATGAGCAGTTCTTC. Translation gives CSAEETSWFYNEQFF.

At least ten counts were recorded for this clonotype. The genes are TRBV7-9 and TRBJ2-5, with D unresolved. Per germline, CDR1 SEHNR and CDR2 FQNEAQ (reference sequence). V shed 1 base and J shed 5 bases, with 5 bases lying between them. The CDR3 consists of 12 residues. The CDR3 region has the DNA TGTGCCAGCAGCTTAGAGTCGGAGACCCAGTACTTC. Residues: CASSLESETQYF.

The chain uses TRBV30 and TRBJ1-4, with unresolved D. V dropped 0 bases and J dropped 5 bases, with 13 bases sitting between them. The CDR3 runs 15 residues. The germline gives CDR1 GTSNPN, CDR2 SVGIG (reference sequence). The CDR3 protein is CAWSVSGRENEKLFF. DNA of the CDR3: TGTGCCTGGAGTGTATCCGGGCGGGAGAATGAAAAACTGTTTTTT.

On this clonotype itself: A read error may be the cause here, since a much bigger clone is one base away. The chain employs TRBV20-1 and TRBJ2-7; no clear D. The CDR3 sequence is 12 residues long. CDR1 is DFQATT and CDR2 is SNEGSKA in the germline V gene (reference sequence). The DNA of the CDR3 is TGCAGTGCGATACGGACCTCCTACGAGCATTACTTC. Protein sequence: CSAIRTSYEHYF.

This clonotype was recorded a few times. The chain is built from TRBV4-3 and TRBJ2-1; no clear D gene. The V end was cut by 0 bases, the J end by 6 bases, with 9 bases between. Per germline, CDR1 LGHNA and CDR2 YSLEER. The CDR3 is made up of 14 amino acids. CDR3: CASSQDSRSNEQFF. In DNA, the CDR3 is TGCGCCAGCAGCCAAGATAGTAGGAGCAATGAGCAGTTCTTC.

This clonotype was recorded many times. The chain employs TRBV5-1 and TRBJ2-3, with D perhaps matching TRBD1 (5 bases). CDR3 length: 13 amino acids. Germline V gives CDR1 SGHRS, CDR2 YFSETQ. V was trimmed by 4 bases and J by 3 bases, leaving 9 bases between them. In DNA, the CDR3 is TGCGCCAGCAGCGAGGACACAACAGATACGCAGTATTTT. Translated, it gives CASSEDTTDTQYF.

In its sample, this clonotype was seen many times. The gene calls are TRBV20-1 and TRBJ1-2; D may be TRBD1 (5 bases). Germline CDR1 is DFQATT and CDR2 is SNEGSKA (reference sequence). V lost 5 bases and J lost 6, with 10 bases in between. The CDR3 sequence is 11 residues long. The CDR3 sequence is CSALGAHGYTF. The CDR3 DNA follows: TGCAGTGCTTTAGGGGCCCATGGCTACACCTTC.

The chain couples TRBV20-1 to TRBJ2-1; D is perhaps TRBD1 (5 bases). The CDR3 has 20 residues. V lost 1 base, J lost 1 base, and 26 bases lay in between. Per the germline V gene, CDR1 is DFQATT and CDR2 is SNEGSKA (reference sequence). Here the CDR3 reads CSARGRVKAPVTVSYNEQFF. The CDR3 nucleotides are TGCAGTGCTAGAGGCAGAGTTAAGGCCCCCGTGACAGTTTCCTACAATGAGCAGTTCTTC.

This clonotype appeared many times. The chain employs TRBV5-1 and TRBJ1-1; no firm D call. CDR1 is SGHRS and CDR2 is YFSETQ in the germline V gene. V gave up 2 bases and J gave up 1 base, with 18 bases separating them. CDR3 length: 17 amino acids. CDR3 coding DNA: TGCGCCAGCAGCTTTTCCTCGGCCACGATCAAGAACACTGAAGCTTTCTTT. Its protein is CASSFSSATIKNTEAFF.

This clonotype has at least ten counts. The chain recombines TRBV4-3 with TRBJ2-5; 12 nucleotides align to TRBD2. V shed 3 bases and J 7 bases; nucleotides not matched to a gene: 3. Germline CDR1 is LGHNA and CDR2 is YSLEER. CDR3 length equals 14 residues. The CDR3, as DNA: TGCGCCAGCAGCCAGACTAGCGGGAGTGGGACCCAGTACTTC. This gives the protein CASSQTSGSGTQYF.

This clonotype occurred a few times. The rearrangement joins TRBV21-1 to TRBJ2-3. TRBV21-1 is termed a pseudogene. The CDR3 totals 16 residues. This CDR3 is CASSQERITSTDTQYF. The CDR3, as DNA: TGTGCCAGCAGCCAAGAAAGGATTACTAGCACAGATACGCAGTATTTT.

Points on this clonotype: This may come from a read error, since a much larger clone is one base off. The genes are TRBV6-1 and TRBJ2-6; D not resolved. V was trimmed by 1 base and J by 0 bases, leaving 4 bases between them. The CDR3 covers 15 residues. Germline V lookup: CDR1 MNHNS, CDR2 SASEGT. The CDR3 region has the DNA TGTGCCAGCAGTGAAGTGATCTCTGGGGCCAACGTCCTGACTTTC. Amino acid sequence: CASSEVISGANVLTF.

The table lists this clonotype with many counts. The rearrangement uses TRBV7-9 and TRBJ2-3; D tentatively reads TRBD1 or TRBD2 (5 bases each). Germline loops: CDR1 SEHNR, CDR2 FQNEAQ (reference sequence). CDR3 size: 15 residues. The germline V and J ends were trimmed by 6 bases and 4 bases, with 17 bases remaining between them. The DNA of the CDR3 is TGTGCCAGCAGTCGGGACGGTCGAGGGGCAGATACGCAGTATTTT. It translates to CASSRDGRGADTQYF.

Concerning this clonotype itself: Relative to the germline gene, one junction end is altered; a read error may explain this. The gene calls are TRBV5-1 and TRBJ2-6; TRBD2 might be the D (6 bases). This CDR3 spans 14 amino acids. From germline, CDR1 is SGHRS and CDR2 YFSETQ. CDR3 loop: CASSPGGGANGLTF. CDR3 nucleotide sequence: TGCGCCAGCAGCCCCGGGGGTGGGGCCAACGGCCTGACTTTC. The full variable domain, its missing parts supplied by reference TRBV5-1 and TRBJ2-6, is KAGVTQTPRYLIKTRGQQVTLSCSPISGHRSVSWYQQTPGQGLQFLFEYFSETQRNKGNFPGRFSGRQFSNSRSEMNVSTLELGDSALYLCASSPGGGANGLTFGAGSRLTVL.

This clonotype was recorded at least ten times. The chain is built from TRBV6-6 and TRBJ2-1; no definite D call. The CDR3 is 15 amino acids. V gave up 2 bases and J gave up 5 bases, with 13 bases separating them. Germline values: CDR1 MNHNY, CDR2 SVGAGI (reference sequence). The DNA of the CDR3 is TGTGCCAGCAGTTACGACGGGCTCCGCCACAATGAGCAGTTCTTC. Its protein product is CASSYDGLRHNEQFF.

Ten or more counts support this clonotype. The chain has TRBV6-5 and TRBJ1-4, with D unclear. This CDR3 is 18 amino acids long. Germline V CDR1 and CDR2: MNHEY, SVGAGI. V was cut by 0 bases and J by 4 bases, with 18 bases left in between. The DNA for the CDR3 is TGTGCCAGCAGTTACTCGAGCTTGGCCGGAAGCTATAATGAAAAACTGTTTTTT. Its protein is CASSYSSLAGSYNEKLFF.

As regards this clonotype: This sequence may be a read error, since a much larger clone differs from it by one base. As DNA, the CDR3 is TGCGCCAGCAGCTTGGGAGGAGGGAGGGGCACAAATCAGCCCCAGCATTTT. Translated: CASSLGGGRGTNQPQHF. This chain connects TRBV5-1 to TRBJ1-5; maybe TRBD1 (5 bases). CDR1 and CDR2 (germline): SGHRS, YFSETQ. V was pared by 0 bases and J by 4 bases, with 17 bases between. CDR3 length equals 17 residues.

This rearrangement joins TRBV11-3 to TRBJ2-7, with a tentative D call TRBD1 (5 bases). CDR1 is SGHNT and CDR2 is YENEEA in the germline V gene. The V end was cut by 5 bases, the J end by 7 bases, with 15 bases between. CDR3 size: 13 residues. The CDR3 bases are TGTGCCAGCAGCGGCCCAGACAGTCGAGAGCAGTACTTC. This encodes CASSGPDSREQYF.